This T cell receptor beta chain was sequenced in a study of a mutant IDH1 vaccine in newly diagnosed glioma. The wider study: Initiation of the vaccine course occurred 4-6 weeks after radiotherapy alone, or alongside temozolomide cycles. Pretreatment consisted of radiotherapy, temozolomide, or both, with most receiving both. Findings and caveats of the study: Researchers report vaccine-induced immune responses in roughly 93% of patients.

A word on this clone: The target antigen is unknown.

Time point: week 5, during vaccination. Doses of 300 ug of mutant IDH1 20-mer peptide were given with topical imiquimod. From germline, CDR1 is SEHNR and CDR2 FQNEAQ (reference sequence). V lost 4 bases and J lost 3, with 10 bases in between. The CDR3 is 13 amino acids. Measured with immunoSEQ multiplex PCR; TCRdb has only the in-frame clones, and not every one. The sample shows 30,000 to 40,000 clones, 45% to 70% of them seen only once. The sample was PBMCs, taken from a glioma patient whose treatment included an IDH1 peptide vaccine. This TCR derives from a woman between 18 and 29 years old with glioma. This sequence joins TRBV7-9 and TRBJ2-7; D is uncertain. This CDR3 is CASSSSTDYEQYF. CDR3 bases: TGTGCCAGCAGCTCCTCAACCGACTACGAGCAGTACTTC.